The text below deals with one T cell receptor beta chain. Method: immunoSEQ multiplex PCR; TCRdb's copy keeps in-frame clones and lacks some. This sample has approximately 300,000 clones, with about nine tenths found just once. The data stem from a study of blood T cell repertoires in COVID-19. CDR1 is LGHDT and CDR2 is YNNKEL in the germline V gene (reference sequence). The CDR3 extends over 13 amino acids. J gave up 8 bases and V 2 bases, and 5 bases lay outside the gene matches. The V call is TRBV3-1 (or the pseudogene TRBV3-2), the J call TRBJ1-2; 7 nucleotides agree with TRBD1. Input material: peripheral blood. This TCR was recovered from a woman aged 45-65 years with COVID-19, enrolled during active disease. The CDR3 nucleotides are TGTGCCAGCAGCCAACGTGGACAGGACGGCTACACCTTC. This codes for CASSQRGQDGYTF.